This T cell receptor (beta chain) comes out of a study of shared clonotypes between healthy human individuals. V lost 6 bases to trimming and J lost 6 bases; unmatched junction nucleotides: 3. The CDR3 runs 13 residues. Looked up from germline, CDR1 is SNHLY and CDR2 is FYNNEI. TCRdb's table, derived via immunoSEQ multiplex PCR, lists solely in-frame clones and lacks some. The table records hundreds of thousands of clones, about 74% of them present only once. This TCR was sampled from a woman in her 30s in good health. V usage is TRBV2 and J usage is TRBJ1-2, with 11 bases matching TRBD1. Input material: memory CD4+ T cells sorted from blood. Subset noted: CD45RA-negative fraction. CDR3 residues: CASRGTGGDGYTF. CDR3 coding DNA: TGTGCCAGCAGGGGGACAGGGGGAGATGGCTACACCTTC.